This TCR beta chain came from a study of blood T cell repertoires in COVID-19. Donors were grouped by their self-reported clinical history. Here immunoSEQ multiplex PCR was the method, and the copy in TCRdb shows in-frame clones only, minus some. The data show approximately 240,000 clones, about 86% seen once. The sample comprised PBMCs or T cells enriched from blood (not recorded which). This clonotype was obtained from a woman aged 40 to 50 with acute COVID-19.

The CDR3 spells CASSIDSGGAYSSYNEQFF. The CDR3 nucleotides are TGTGCCAGTAGTATAGATTCAGGGGGCGCGTATAGCTCCTACAATGAGCAGTTCTTC. J is TRBJ2-1 and V is TRBV19, with 8 bases lining up with TRBD1. V shed 0 bases, J shed 0 bases, and the junction held 10 bases outside the gene matches. This CDR3 comprises 19 residues. Germline V gives CDR1 LNHDA, CDR2 SQIVND (reference sequence).